This TCR beta chain was obtained from a study of OX40 agonist ivuxolimab in advanced cancers. Study-wide background: Partial responses were achieved by three patients: one hepatocellular carcinoma, two cutaneous melanoma.

The data were produced by immunoSEQ multiplex PCR, yet TCRdb's version contains in-frame clones alone and is incomplete. The profile shows about 78,000 clones, 84% of them singletons. The CDR3 has 17 residues. The germline V gene has CDR1 MGHRA and CDR2 YSYEKL. Trimming shortened V by 3 bases and J by 4 bases, and 18 bases separated the two germline ends. This chain links TRBV4-1 with TRBJ1-4; the D gene is possibly TRBD1 (6 bases). The sequence was obtained from an adult with an advanced solid tumor such as melanoma, head and neck, liver or kidney cancer. This sample comprised CD4+ or CD8+ T cells sorted from blood, obtained in a trial of the OX40 agonist ivuxolimab. CDR3 coding DNA: TGCGCCAGCAGCCAGAGGGGGTTGTCAGACATTAATGAAAAACTGTTTTTT. Its protein is CASSQRGLSDINEKLFF.